These T cell receptor beta chains were read from a single sample in a study of OX40 agonist ivuxolimab in advanced cancers. Sequenced by immunoSEQ multiplex PCR; TCRdb stores in-frame clones only, minus some. The top ten clones hold 3% to 4.5% of a sample with tens of thousands of clones, approximately 85% of them seen once. Specimen: CD4+ or CD8+ T cells sorted from blood, collected in a trial of the OX40 agonist ivuxolimab. The receptor source for this set is an adult with an advanced solid tumor such as melanoma, head and neck, liver or kidney cancer. CDR3s include the opening cysteine and the closing phenylalanine or tryptophan. The D gene is left open where the match is weak. The size of a clone is reported for some rows only, either as once, few or many, or as a class for expanded clones.

12	NA	NA	TRBV7-6	TRBJ2-1	CASSSAGSIPFF	TGTGCCAGCAGCTCCGCGGGTAGTATTCCGTTCTTC
15	NA	NA	TRBV4-1	TRBJ2-7	CASSQDPGYLNEQYF	TGCGCCAGCAGCCAAGATCCAGGATACTTAAACGAGCAGTACTTC
15	TRBD2	NA	TRBV10-3	TRBJ2-5	CAISESAGGPETQYF	TGTGCCATCAGTGAGTCAGCGGGAGGGCCGGAGACCCAGTACTTC
14	NA	NA	TRBV15	TRBJ1-4	CATSRGTENEKLFF	TGTGCCACCAGCAGAGGGACAGAGAATGAAAAACTGTTTTTT
15	NA	NA	TRBV21-1	TRBJ2-7	CASSKDSPKYYEQYF	TGTGCCAGCAGCAAAGACAGCCCAAAATACTACGAGCAGTACTTC
15	NA	NA	TRBV6-1	TRBJ1-4	CASTLELAANEKLFF	TGTGCCAGCACTCTAGAGCTGGCCGCGAATGAAAAACTGTTTTTT
14	TRBD1	NA	TRBV7-6	TRBJ1-1	CASSSRDRNTEAFF	TGTGCCAGCAGCAGCCGGGACAGGAACACTGAAGCTTTCTTT
14	NA	NA	TRBV6-5	TRBJ1-1	CASSYSGFGTEAFF	TGTGCCAGCAGTTACAGCGGCTTTGGCACTGAAGCTTTCTTT
16	TRBD1	few	TRBV6-6	TRBJ2-7	CASSYVGMTGTYEQYF	TGTGCCAGCAGTTACGTGGGGATGACAGGGACCTACGAGCAGTACTTC
15	TRBD1	NA	TRBV11-2	TRBJ1-2	CASSSYRGRTYGYTF	TGTGCCAGCAGCTCTTACAGGGGAAGGACGTACGGCTACACCTTC
14	NA	few	TRBV9	TRBJ2-7	CASSVGQSGDEQYF	TGTGCCAGCAGCGTGGGGCAGTCTGGAGACGAGCAGTACTTC
17	TRBD1	NA	TRBV5-1	TRBJ2-7	CASSVADLGQFTYEQYF	TGCGCCAGCAGCGTGGCCGACCTGGGACAGTTTACCTACGAGCAGTACTTC
15	NA	NA	TRBV10-3	TRBJ1-2	CAISGRTEGYGGYTF	TGTGCCATCAGTGGACGGACCGAGGGTTACGGAGGCTACACCTTC
14	NA	NA	TRBV4-2	TRBJ1-5	CASSQEIAGQPQHF	TGTGCCAGCAGCCAAGAGATTGCTGGGCAGCCCCAGCATTTT
16	TRBD1	NA	TRBV13	TRBJ2-2	CASSFSRDSNTGELFF	TGTGCCAGCAGTTTCTCTCGGGACAGTAACACCGGGGAGCTGTTTTTT
14	NA	once	TRBV28	TRBJ2-7	CSVGLDSRSYEQYF	TGTTCCGTGGGGTTGGACTCGCGCTCCTACGAGCAGTACTTC
13	NA	NA	TRBV11-3	TRBJ2-5	CASSLPGQETQYF	TGTGCCAGCAGCCTACCGGGCCAAGAGACCCAGTACTTC
14	NA	NA	TRBV7-3	TRBJ2-3	CASSLGRGTDTQYF	TGTGCCAGCAGCTTAGGCCGGGGCACAGATACGCAGTATTTT
14	NA	NA	TRBV4-2	TRBJ2-7	CASTVDLASYEQYF	TGTGCCAGCACCGTGGACCTCGCCTCCTACGAGCAGTACTTC
14	TRBD2	NA	TRBV19	TRBJ2-7	CASSIGGDTYEQYF	TGTGCCAGTAGTATTGGGGGGGATACCTACGAGCAGTACTTC
11	NA	NA	TRBV11-2	TRBJ2-7	CASSPITEQYF	TGTGCCAGCAGCCCCATTACCGAGCAGTACTTC
21	NA	NA	TRBV14	TRBJ2-6	CASSQDVEDRTERVGANVLTF	TGTGCCAGCAGCCAAGACGTAGAAGACCGTACGGAGCGGGTTGGGGCCAACGTCCTGACTTTC
13	NA	NA	TRBV11-2	TRBJ1-1	CASSLETNTEAFF	TGTGCCAGCAGCTTAGAGACGAATACTGAAGCTTTCTTT
14	TRBD2	NA	TRBV9	TRBJ2-5	CASSVGSGKETQYF	TGTGCCAGCAGCGTTGGTAGCGGGAAAGAGACCCAGTACTTC
13	NA	NA	TRBV19	TRBJ1-1	CASSARGGTEAFF	TGTGCCAGTAGCGCCAGGGGCGGTACTGAAGCTTTCTTT
15	TRBD2	NA	TRBV6-4	TRBJ2-3	CASSDSGRTTDTQYF	TGTGCCAGCAGTGATAGCGGGAGAACGACAGATACGCAGTATTTT
15	TRBD2	once	TRBV15	TRBJ2-7	CATSRDRSGSYEQYF	TGTGCCACCAGCAGAGATAGGAGCGGGAGTTACGAGCAGTACTTC
16	TRBD2	NA	TRBV7-9	TRBJ2-1	CASSLAPRTSVHEQFF	TGTGCCAGCAGCTTAGCCCCAAGGACTAGCGTACATGAGCAGTTCTTC
15	NA	NA	TRBV30	TRBJ2-7	CAWRLPGLVSYEQYF	TGTGCCTGGAGGTTACCCGGGCTGGTCTCCTACGAGCAGTACTTC
11	NA	NA	TRBV20-1	TRBJ1-1	CSASSATEAFF	TGCAGTGCTAGTTCTGCCACTGAAGCTTTCTTT
18	TRBD2	NA	TRBV27	TRBJ2-4	CASSSAAGLGPLQNIQYF	TGTGCCAGCAGTTCAGCCGCGGGACTAGGGCCCCTCCAAAACATTCAGTACTTC
14	NA	NA	TRBV4-1	TRBJ1-1	CASSQRAGRTEAFF	TGCGCCAGCAGCCAGAGGGCAGGGAGAACTGAAGCTTTCTTT
14	NA	NA	TRBV30	TRBJ2-7	CAWSLERGFYEQYF	TGTGCCTGGAGCCTCGAACGGGGGTTTTACGAGCAGTACTTC
16	NA	NA	TRBV19	TRBJ1-2	CASSIEGGRGFYGYTF	TGTGCCAGTAGTATAGAGGGTGGCAGGGGTTTCTATGGCTACACCTTC
12	NA	few	TRBV7-9	TRBJ1-1	CASSLTEYEAFF	TGTGCCAGCAGTCTGACAGAATATGAAGCTTTCTTT
14	NA	NA	TRBV7-6	TRBJ2-2	CASSSVAGVGELFF	TGTGCCAGCAGCTCGGTCGCTGGGGTCGGGGAGCTGTTTTTT
16	TRBD1	NA	TRBV11-3	TRBJ1-1	CASSSPQTGGRTEAFF	TGTGCCAGCAGCTCCCCCCAGACAGGGGGCCGCACTGAAGCTTTCTTT
14	TRBD1	once	TRBV9	TRBJ2-7	CASSRTGGAYEQYF	TGTGCCAGCAGTCGGACAGGGGGAGCCTACGAGCAGTACTTC
12	NA	NA	TRBV7-2	TRBJ1-5	CASSLPGGPQHF	TGTGCCAGCAGCTTACCCGGGGGGCCCCAGCATTTT
13	NA	NA	TRBV28	TRBJ2-7	CASSFGGSYEQYF	TGTGCCAGCAGTTTTGGGGGTTCCTACGAGCAGTACTTC
14	NA	NA	TRBV9	TRBJ2-1	CASSPSGWHNEQFF	TGTGCCAGCAGTCCGAGCGGGTGGCACAATGAGCAGTTCTTC
13	NA	once	TRBV30	TRBJ2-3	CAWSSLAMDTQYF	TGTGCCTGGAGTTCCCTAGCGATGGATACGCAGTATTTT
16	TRBD2	NA	TRBV7-9	TRBJ2-7	CASSFEIASGSYEQYF	TGTGCCAGCAGCTTTGAAATCGCTAGCGGGTCCTACGAGCAGTACTTC
13	NA	NA	TRBV7-3	TRBJ2-7	CASSSGPGNEQYF	TGTGCCAGCAGCTCCGGCCCAGGCAACGAGCAGTACTTC